What follows is one T cell receptor beta chain and its context. The sample originates from a study of CD8 T cells in Susac syndrome. The RNA, roughly 0.5 to 1 ug, was put through reverse transcription using random hexamers. TCRdb ran MiXCR on the immunoSEQ multiplex PCR reads and lists one entry per CDR3 protein. Altogether about 140,000 distinct CDR3 sequences are present, 85% to 95% being singletons, with the ten largest covering 0.13% to 0.15%. Sequenced: CD4+ T cells from PBMCs. The receptor comes from a human donor with Susac syndrome.

This chain's CDR3 is CSAENRGPDEQYF. Here the CDR3 DNA reads TGCAGTGCTGAAAACAGGGGTCCCGACGAGCAGTACTTC. J is TRBJ2-7 and V is TRBV20-1; 7 bases line up with TRBD1. V shed 5 bases, J shed 5 bases, and the junction held 9 bases outside the gene matches. The CDR3 totals 13 residues. In germline, CDR1 is DFQATT, CDR2 SNEGSKA (reference sequence).